This T cell receptor beta chain comes out of a study of T cell repertoires in Merkel cell carcinoma (dated by TCRdb to the late 2010s). For the wider study: Patients who had received intralesional immunotherapy or systemic immune checkpoint blockade ahead of the biopsy were left out. MCPyV-specific clonotypes were initially defined through tetramer sorting, cloning and paired TCR sequencing of expanded tumor-infiltrating lymphocytes. To be included, a participant needed a diagnosis of MCPyV-positive Merkel cell carcinoma and tumor-infiltrating lymphocytes that had been successfully expanded in vitro.

About this clone: Its antigen has not been determined. The input lacks base qualities; no much larger clone sits a single base away.

Trimming removed 3 bases from V and 2 bases from J; the gene matches leave 2 bases unexplained. The CDR3 has 14 amino acids, counting the end cysteine and phenylalanine. Of all the DNA, just the CDR3 is kept, 42 bases in frame from base 1. As encoded in the germline V gene (reference sequence), CDR1 is DFQATT while CDR2 is SNEGSKA. The immunoSEQ assay was used for TRB CDR3 sequencing and data processing of tumor genomic DNA. As stored in TCRdb, this immuneACCESS dataset retains in-frame rearrangements with V and J assigned. A fraction of the clones does not appear; measured against another copy, unresolved V genes explain less than half of the discrepancy, and the remainder lacks a known reason. A total of more than 12,000 clones appear in this sample, roughly 80% of them only once. 15% to 20% of the sample rests with the top ten. Each study subject had MCPyV-positive Merkel cell carcinoma confirmed by biopsy and had serum antibodies to T-antigen that tested positive. A handful of adjacent 10-micron frozen tumor sections were used for genomic DNA extraction without cell sorting or culture. Tumor biopsy tissue of roughly 5 x 5 x 5 mm was frozen in optimal cutting temperature compound. Hematoxylin and eosin scout sections confirmed abundant Merkel cell carcinoma and infiltrating cells in the frozen biopsy.

The full study reports these points: No normal tissue biopsies were studied.

The sequence joins TRBV20-1 to TRBJ2-1; 9 bases in the middle match TRBD2. The origin of this receptor is an adult with Merkel cell carcinoma. Sequencing input: tumor tissue. The bases read TGCAGTGCTAGTGCGGGAGGGGCCTACAATGAGCAGTTCTTC. Translated, it gives CSASAGGAYNEQFF.